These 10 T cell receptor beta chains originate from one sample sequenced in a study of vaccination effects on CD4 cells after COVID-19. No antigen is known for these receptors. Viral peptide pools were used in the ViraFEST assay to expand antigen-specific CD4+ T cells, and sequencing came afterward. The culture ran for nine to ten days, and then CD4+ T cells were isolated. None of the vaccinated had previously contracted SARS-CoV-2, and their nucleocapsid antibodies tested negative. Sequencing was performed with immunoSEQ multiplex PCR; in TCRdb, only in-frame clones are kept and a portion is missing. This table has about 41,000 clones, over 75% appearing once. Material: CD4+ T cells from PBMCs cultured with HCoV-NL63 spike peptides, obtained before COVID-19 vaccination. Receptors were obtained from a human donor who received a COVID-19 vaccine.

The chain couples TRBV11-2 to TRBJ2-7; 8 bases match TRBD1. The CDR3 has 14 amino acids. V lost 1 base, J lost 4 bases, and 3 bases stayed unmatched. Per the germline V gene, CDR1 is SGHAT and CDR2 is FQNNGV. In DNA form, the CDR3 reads TGTGCCAGCAGCTTAGTTACAGGGGGTTACGAGCAGTACGTC. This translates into CASSLVTGGYEQYV.

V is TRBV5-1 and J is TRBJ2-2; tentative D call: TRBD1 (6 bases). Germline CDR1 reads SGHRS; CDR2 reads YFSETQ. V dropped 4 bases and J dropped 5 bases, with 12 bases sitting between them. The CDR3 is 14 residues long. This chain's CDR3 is CASSIGQSTGELFF. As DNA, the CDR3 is TGCGCCAGCAGCATAGGACAGTCTACCGGGGAGCTGTTTTTT. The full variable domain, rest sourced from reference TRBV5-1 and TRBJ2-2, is KAGVTQTPRYLIKTRGQQVTLSCSPISGHRSVSWYQQTPGQGLQFLFEYFSETQRNKGNFPGRFSGRQFSNSRSEMNVSTLELGDSALYLCASSIGQSTGELFFGEGSRLTVL.

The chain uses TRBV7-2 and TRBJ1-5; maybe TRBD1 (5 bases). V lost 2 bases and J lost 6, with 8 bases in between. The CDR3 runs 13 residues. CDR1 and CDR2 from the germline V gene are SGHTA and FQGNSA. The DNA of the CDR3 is TGTGCCAGCAGCTTACAGGGCCTTCAGCCCCAGCATTTT. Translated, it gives CASSLQGLQPQHF.

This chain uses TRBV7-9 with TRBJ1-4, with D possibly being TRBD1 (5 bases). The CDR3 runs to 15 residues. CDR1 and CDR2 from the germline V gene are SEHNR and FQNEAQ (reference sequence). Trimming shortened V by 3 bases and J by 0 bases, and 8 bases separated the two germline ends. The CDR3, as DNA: TGTGCCAGCAGCTTGGACATAGCAACTAATGAAAAACTGTTTTTT. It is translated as CASSLDIATNEKLFF.

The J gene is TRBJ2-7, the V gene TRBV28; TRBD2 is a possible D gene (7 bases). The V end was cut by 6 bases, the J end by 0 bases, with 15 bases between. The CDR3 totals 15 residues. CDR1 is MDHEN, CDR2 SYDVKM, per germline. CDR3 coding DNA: TGTGCCAGCAGACCCCCGGGGGGCTACTCCTACGAGCAGTACGTC. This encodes CASRPPGGYSYEQYV.

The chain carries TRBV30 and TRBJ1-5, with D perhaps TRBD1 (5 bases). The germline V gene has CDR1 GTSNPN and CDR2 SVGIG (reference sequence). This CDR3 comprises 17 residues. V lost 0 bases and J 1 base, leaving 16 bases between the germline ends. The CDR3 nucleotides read TGTGCCTGGAGTGTACGGGCCGGGGGAGGAAGCAATCAGCCCCAGCATTTT. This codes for CAWSVRAGGGSNQPQHF. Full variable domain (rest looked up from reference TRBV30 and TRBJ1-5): SQTIHQWPATLVQPVGSPLSLECTVEGTSNPNLYWYRQAAGRGLQLLFYSVGIGQISSEVPQNLSASRPQDRQFILSSKKLLLSDSGFYLCAWSVRAGGGSNQPQHFGDGTRLSIL.

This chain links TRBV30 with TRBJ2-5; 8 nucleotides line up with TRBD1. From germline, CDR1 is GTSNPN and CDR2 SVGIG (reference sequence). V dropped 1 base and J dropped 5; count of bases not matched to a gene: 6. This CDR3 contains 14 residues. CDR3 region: CAWSATGGRETQYF. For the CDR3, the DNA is TGTGCCTGGAGTGCTACAGGGGGGCGGGAGACCCAGTACTTC.

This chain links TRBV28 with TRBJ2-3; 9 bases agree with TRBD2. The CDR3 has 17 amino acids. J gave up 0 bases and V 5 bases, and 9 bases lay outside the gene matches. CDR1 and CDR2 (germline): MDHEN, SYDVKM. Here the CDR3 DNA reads TGTGCCAGCAGTCCCTTGCGGGGGGGGACTAGCACAGATACGCAGTATTTT. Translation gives CASSPLRGGTSTDTQYF.

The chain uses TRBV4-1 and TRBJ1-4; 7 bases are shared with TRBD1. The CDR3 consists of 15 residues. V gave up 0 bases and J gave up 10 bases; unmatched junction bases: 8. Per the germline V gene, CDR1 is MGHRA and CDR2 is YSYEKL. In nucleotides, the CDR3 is TGCGCCAGCAGCCAAGAATGGTCAGGGGGGGGAAAACTGTTTTTT. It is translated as CASSQEWSGGGKLFF.

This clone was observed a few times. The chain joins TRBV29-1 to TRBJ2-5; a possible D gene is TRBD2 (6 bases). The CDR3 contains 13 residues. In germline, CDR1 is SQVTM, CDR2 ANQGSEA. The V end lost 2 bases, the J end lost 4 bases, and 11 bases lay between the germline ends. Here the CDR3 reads CSVEIGGAETQYF. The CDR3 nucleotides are TGCAGCGTTGAAATCGGAGGGGCAGAGACCCAGTACTTC.